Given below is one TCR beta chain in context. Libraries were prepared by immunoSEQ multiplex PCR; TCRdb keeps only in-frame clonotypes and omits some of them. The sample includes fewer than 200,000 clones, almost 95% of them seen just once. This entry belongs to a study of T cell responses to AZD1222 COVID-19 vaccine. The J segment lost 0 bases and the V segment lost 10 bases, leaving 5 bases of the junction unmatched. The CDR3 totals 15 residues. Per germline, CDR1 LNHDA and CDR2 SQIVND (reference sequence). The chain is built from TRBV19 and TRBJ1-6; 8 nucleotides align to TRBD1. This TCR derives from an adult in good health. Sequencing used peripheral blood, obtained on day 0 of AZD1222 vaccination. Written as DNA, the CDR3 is TGTGCCACAGGACAGGGAGGCTCCTATAATTCACCCCTCCACTTT. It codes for CATGQGGSYNSPLHF.